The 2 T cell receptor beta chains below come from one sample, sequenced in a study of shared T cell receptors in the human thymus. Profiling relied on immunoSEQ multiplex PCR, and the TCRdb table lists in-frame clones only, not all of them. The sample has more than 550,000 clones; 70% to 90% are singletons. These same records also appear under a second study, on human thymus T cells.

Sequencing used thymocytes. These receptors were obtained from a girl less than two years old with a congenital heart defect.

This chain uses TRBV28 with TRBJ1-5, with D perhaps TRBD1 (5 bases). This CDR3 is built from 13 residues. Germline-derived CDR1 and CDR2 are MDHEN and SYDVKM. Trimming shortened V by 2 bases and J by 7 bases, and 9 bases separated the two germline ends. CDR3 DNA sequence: TGTGCCAGCAGTTTACGGGGGGACCAGCCCCAGCATTTT. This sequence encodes CASSLRGDQPQHF.

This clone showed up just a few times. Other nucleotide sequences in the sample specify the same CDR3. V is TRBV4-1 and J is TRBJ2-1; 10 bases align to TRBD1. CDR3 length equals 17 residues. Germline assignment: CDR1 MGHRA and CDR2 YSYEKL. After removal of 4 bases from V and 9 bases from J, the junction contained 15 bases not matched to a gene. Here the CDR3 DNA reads TGCGCCAGCAGCCTCAACCCCCGACAGGGGGCCGGGCGTGAGCAGTTCTTC. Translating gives CASSLNPRQGAGREQFF.